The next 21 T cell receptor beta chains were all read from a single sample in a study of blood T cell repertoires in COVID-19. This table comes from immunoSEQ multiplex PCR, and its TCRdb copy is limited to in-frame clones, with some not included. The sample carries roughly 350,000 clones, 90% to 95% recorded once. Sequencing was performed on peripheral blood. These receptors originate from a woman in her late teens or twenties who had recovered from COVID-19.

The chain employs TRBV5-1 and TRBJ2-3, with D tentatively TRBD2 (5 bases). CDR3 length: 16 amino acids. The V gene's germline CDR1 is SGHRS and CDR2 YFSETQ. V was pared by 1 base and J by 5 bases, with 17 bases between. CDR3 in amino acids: CASSLSFGSARDTQYF. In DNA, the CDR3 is TGCGCCAGCAGCTTGTCCTTTGGTAGCGCCAGAGATACGCAGTATTTT.

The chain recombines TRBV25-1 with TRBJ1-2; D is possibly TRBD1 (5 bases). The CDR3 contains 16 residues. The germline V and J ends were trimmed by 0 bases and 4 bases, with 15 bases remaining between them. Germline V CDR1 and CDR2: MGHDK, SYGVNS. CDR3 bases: TGTGCCAGCAGTGAATATGGGCCAGGACAATCCTATGGCTACACCTTC. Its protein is CASSEYGPGQSYGYTF.

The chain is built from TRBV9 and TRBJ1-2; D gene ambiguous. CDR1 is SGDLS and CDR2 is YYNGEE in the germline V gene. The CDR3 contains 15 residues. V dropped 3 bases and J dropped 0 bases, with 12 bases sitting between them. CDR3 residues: CASSDVPGANYGYTF. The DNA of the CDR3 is TGTGCCAGCAGCGATGTACCCGGAGCTAACTATGGCTACACCTTC. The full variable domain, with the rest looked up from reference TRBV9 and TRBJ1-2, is DSGVTQTPKHLITATGQRVTLRCSPRSGDLSVYWYQQSLDQGLQFLIQYYNGEERAKGNILERFSAQQFPDLHSELNLSSLELGDSALYFCASSDVPGANYGYTFGSGTRLTVV.

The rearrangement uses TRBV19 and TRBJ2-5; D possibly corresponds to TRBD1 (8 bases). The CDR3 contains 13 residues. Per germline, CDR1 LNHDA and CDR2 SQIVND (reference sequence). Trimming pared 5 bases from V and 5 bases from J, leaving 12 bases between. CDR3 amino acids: CASSQQGGETQYF. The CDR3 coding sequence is TGTGCCAGTAGTCAACAGGGGGGGGAGACCCAGTACTTC.

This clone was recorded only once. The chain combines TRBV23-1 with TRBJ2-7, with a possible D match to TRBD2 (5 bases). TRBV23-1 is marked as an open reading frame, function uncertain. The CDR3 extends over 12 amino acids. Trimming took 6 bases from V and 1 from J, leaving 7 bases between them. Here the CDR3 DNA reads TGCGCCAGCAGCCCGGGATCCTACGAGCAGTACGTC. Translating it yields CASSPGSYEQYV.

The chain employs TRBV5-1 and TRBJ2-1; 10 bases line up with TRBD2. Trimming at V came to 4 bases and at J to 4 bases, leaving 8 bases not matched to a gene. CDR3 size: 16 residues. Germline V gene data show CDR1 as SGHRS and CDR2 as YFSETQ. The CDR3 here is CASSRTPSGGYNEQFF. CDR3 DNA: TGCGCCAGCAGCAGAACTCCTAGCGGGGGTTACAATGAGCAGTTCTTC.

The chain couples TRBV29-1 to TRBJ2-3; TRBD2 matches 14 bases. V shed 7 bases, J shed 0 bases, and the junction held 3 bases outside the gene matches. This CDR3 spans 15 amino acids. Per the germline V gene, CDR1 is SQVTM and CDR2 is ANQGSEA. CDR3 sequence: CSAGLAGGSTDTQYF. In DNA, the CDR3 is TGCAGCGCCGGACTAGCGGGAGGCAGCACAGATACGCAGTATTTT.

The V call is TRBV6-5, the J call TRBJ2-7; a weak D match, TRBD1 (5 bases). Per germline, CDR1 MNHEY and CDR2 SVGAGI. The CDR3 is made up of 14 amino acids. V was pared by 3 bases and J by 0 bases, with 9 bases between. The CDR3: CASSYNRFSYEQYV. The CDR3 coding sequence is TGTGCCAGCAGTTATAACAGGTTCTCCTACGAGCAGTACGTC.

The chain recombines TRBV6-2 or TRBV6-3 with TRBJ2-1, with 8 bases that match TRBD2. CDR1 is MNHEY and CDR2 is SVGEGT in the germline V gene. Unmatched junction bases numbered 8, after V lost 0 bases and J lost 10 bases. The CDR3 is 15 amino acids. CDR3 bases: TGTGCCAGCAGTTACTCTGCGGGGGGTCTCGGGGAGCAGTTCTTC. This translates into CASSYSAGGLGEQFF.

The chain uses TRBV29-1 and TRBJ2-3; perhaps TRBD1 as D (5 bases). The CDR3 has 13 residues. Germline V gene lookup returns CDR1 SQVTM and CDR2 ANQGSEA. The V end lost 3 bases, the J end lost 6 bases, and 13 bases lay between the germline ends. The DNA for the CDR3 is TGCAGCGTTGATCTTGGGGCAGGGGATACGCAGTATTTT. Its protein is CSVDLGAGDTQYF.

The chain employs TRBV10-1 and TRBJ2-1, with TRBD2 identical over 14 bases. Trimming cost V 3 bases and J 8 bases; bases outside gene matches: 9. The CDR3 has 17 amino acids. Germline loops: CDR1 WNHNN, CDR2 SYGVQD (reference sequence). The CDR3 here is CASSERLAGGEGDEQFF. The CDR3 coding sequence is TGCGCCAGCAGTGAACGACTAGCGGGAGGGGAGGGCGATGAGCAGTTCTTC.

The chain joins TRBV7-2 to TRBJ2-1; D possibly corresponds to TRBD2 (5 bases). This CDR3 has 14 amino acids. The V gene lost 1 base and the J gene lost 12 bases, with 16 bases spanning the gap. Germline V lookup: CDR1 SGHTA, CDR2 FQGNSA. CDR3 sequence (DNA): TGTGCCAGCAGCTTAGGGCCTGGGATTCGGGGGCAGTTCTTC. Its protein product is CASSLGPGIRGQFF.

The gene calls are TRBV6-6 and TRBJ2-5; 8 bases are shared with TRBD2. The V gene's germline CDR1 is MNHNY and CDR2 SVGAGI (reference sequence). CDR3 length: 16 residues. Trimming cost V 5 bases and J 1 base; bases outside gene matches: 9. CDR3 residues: CASSRAGAGVQETQYF. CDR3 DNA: TGTGCCAGCAGTCGAGCCGGAGCGGGAGTCCAAGAGACCCAGTACTTC.

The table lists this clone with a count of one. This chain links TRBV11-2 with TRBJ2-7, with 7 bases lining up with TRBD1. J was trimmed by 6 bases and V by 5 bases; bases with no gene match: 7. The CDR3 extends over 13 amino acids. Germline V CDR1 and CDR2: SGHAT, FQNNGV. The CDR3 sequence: CASSAEAGGEQYV. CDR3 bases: TGTGCCAGCAGCGCGGAGGCAGGGGGCGAGCAGTACGTC.

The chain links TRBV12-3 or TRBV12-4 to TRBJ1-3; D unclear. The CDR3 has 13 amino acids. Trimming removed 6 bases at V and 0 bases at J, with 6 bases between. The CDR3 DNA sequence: TGTGCCAGCAGGAGATCCTCTGGAAACACCATATATTTT. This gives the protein CASRRSSGNTIYF.

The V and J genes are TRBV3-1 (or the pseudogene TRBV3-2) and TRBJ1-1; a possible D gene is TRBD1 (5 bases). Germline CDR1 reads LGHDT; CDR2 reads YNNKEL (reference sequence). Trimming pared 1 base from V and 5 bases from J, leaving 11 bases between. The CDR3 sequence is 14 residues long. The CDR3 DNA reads TGTGCCAGCAGCCAAGCTAGGGGATGGACTGAAGCTTTCTTT. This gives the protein CASSQARGWTEAFF.

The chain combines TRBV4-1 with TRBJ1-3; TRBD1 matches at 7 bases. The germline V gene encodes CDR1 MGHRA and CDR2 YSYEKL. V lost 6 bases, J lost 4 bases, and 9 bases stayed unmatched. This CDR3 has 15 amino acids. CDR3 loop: CASSSDRVTGNTIYF. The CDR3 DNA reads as TGCGCCAGCAGTTCAGACAGGGTAACCGGAAACACCATATATTTT.

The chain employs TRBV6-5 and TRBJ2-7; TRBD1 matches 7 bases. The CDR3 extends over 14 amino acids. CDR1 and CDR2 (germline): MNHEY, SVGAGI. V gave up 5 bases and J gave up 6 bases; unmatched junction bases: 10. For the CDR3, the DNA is TGTGCCAGCAGTCGGACAGGCCCACTATCCGAGCAGTACGTC. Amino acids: CASSRTGPLSEQYV.

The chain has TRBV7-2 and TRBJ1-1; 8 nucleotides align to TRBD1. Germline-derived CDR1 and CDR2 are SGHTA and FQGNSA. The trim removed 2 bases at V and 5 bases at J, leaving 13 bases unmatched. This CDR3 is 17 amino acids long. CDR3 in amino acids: CASSLTPPGQGFTEAFF. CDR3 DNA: TGTGCCAGCAGCTTAACCCCCCCCGGACAGGGTTTTACTGAAGCTTTCTTT.

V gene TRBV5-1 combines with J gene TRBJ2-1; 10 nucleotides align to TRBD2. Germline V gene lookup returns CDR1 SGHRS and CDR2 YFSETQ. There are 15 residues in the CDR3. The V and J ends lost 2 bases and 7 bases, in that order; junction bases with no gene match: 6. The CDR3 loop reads CASSLNQREGNEQFF. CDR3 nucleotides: TGCGCCAGCAGCTTAAACCAGCGGGAGGGAAATGAGCAGTTCTTC.

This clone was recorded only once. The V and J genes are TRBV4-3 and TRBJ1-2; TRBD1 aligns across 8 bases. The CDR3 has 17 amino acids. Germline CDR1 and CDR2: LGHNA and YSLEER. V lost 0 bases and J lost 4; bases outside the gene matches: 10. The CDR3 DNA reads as TGCGCCAGCAGCCAAGAAGGGAGTGGACAGGGCTCCTATGGCTACACCTTC. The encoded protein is CASSQEGSGQGSYGYTF.